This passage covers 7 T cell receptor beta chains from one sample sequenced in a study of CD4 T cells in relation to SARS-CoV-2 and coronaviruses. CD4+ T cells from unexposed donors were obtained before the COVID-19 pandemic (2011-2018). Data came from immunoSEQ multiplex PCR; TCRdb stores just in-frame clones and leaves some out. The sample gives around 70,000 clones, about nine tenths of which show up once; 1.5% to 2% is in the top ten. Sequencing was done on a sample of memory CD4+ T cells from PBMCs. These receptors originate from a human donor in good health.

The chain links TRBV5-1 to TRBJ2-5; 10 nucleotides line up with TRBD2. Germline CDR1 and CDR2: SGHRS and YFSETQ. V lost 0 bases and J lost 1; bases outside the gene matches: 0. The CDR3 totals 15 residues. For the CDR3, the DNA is TGCGCCAGCAGCTTGGTAGCGGGGGGCCAAGAGACCCAGTACTTC. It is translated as CASSLVAGGQETQYF.

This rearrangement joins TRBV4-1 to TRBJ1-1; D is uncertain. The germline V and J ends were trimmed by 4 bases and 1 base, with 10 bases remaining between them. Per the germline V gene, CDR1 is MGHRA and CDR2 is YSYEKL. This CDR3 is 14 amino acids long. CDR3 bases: TGCGCCAGCAGCCGAACGACACCGAACACTGAAGCTTTCTTT. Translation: CASSRTTPNTEAFF.

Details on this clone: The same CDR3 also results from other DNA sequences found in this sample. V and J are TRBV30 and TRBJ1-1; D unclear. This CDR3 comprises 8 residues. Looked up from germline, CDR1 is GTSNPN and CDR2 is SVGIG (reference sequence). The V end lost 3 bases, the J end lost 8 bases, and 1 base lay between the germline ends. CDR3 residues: CAWREAFF. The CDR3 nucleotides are TGTGCCTGGAGGGAAGCTTTCTTT.

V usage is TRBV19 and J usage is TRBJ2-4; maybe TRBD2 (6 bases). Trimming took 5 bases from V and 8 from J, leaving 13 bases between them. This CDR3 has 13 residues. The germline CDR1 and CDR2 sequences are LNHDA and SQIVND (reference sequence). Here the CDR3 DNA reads TGTGCCAGTAGTTGGAGGGTTCGAGACATTCAGTACTTC. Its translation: CASSWRVRDIQYF.

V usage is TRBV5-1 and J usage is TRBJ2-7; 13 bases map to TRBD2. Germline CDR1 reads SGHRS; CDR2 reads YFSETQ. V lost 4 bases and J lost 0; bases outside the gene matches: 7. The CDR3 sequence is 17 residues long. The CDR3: CASSRGTSGVPSYEQYF. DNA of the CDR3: TGCGCCAGCAGCCGCGGGACTAGCGGGGTCCCCTCCTACGAGCAGTACTTC. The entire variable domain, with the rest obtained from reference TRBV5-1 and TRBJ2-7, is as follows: KAGVTQTPRYLIKTRGQQVTLSCSPISGHRSVSWYQQTPGQGLQFLFEYFSETQRNKGNFPGRFSGRQFSNSRSEMNVSTLELGDSALYLCASSRGTSGVPSYEQYFGPGTRLTVT.

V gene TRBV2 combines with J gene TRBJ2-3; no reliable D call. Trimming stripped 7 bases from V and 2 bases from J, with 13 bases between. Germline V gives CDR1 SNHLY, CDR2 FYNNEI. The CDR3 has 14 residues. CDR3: CASNRQTSTDTQYF. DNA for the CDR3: TGTGCCAGCAATCGCCAAACCTCCACAGATACGCAGTATTTT.

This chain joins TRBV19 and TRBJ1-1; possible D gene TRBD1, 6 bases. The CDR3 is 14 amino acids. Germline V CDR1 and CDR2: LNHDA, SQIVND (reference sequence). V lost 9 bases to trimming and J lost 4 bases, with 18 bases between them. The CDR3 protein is CASSPQGIGTEAFF. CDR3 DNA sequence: TGTGCCAGCTCACCCCAGGGGATCGGCACTGAAGCTTTCTTT.